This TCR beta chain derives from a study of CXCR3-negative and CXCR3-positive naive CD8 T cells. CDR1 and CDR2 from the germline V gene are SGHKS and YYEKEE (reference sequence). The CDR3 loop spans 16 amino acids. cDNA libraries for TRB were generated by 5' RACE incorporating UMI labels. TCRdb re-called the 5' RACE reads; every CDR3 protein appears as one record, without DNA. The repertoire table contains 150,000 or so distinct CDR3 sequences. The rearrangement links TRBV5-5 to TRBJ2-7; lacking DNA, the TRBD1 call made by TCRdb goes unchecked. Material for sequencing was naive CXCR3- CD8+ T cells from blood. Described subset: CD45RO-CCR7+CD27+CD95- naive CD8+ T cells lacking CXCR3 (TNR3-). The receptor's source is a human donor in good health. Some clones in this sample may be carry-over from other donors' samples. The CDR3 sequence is CASSLDLGQGFHEQYF.